Listed below are T cell receptor beta chains from one sample, sequenced in a study of tumor and adjacent non-tumor tissue in lung cancer. TCRdb reprocessed the multiplex PCR reads with MiXCR, giving one entry per CDR3 protein. Of just over 200,000 distinct CDR3 sequences listed, approximately 74% are singletons. Material for sequencing was lung tumor tissue. These receptors were obtained from a man in his fifties or sixties with non-small cell lung cancer. The CDR3 runs from the conserved cysteine through the conserved F or W. D genes are given only for firm matches. Clone size is shown for a subset of rows, as once, few, many or a class of expanded clone.

TRBJ2-1 | TRBV24-1 | . | TRBD2 | CATSVGTGTSGNNEQFF | TGTGCCACCAGTGTCGGAACCGGGACTAGCGGTAACAATGAGCAGTTCTTC
TRBJ2-6 | TRBV5-1 | . | . | CASSWGGQSTGANVLTF | TGCGCCAGCAGCTGGGGGGGACAGAGCACTGGGGCCAACGTCCTGACTTTC
TRBJ2-7 | TRBV5-4 | . | TRBD2 | CASSPLAGGISYEQYF | TGTGCCAGCAGCCCCTTAGCGGGAGGTATCTCCTACGAGCAGTACTTC
TRBJ2-2 | TRBV4-2 | . | . | CASTQKYRANTGELFF | TGTGCCAGCACCCAGAAATATCGCGCGAACACCGGGGAGCTGTTTTTT
TRBJ1-4 | TRBV20-1 | many | . | CSATDSSTNEKLFF | TGCAGTGCCACGGACAGTTCAACTAATGAAAAACTGTTTTTT
TRBJ2-7 | TRBV4-2 | once | TRBD2 | CATSPNPTPIGAGGYEQYF | TGTGCCACCAGCCCGAATCCCACTCCTATTGGGGCGGGAGGATACGAGCAGTACTTC
TRBJ2-3 | TRBV20-1 | . | TRBD2 | CSALSGGTITTQYF | TGCAGTGCTTTATCGGGGGGGACTATCACTACGCAGTACTTT
TRBJ1-3 | TRBV12-3/TRBV12-4 | . | . | CASSQRGISSGNTIYF | TGTGCCAGCAGTCAGAGGGGAATTAGCTCTGGAAACACCATATATTTT
TRBJ2-5 | TRBV20-1 | few | TRBD1 | CSARTGVGDTQYF | TGCAGTGCGAGGACAGGGGTCGGAGATACCCAATACTTC
TRBJ2-7 | TRBV20-1 | many | . | CSAKDNYEQYF | TGCAGTGCTAAAGATAACTACGAGCAGTACTTC
TRBJ2-7 | TRBV20-1 | . | TRBD1 | CSAKDPWTGSPEQYF | TGCAGTGCTAAAGACCCTTGGACAGGGTCCCCCGAGCAGTACTTC
TRBJ2-1 | TRBV20-1 | . | . | CGSDSVGGPWNEQFF | TGCGGTTCTGACTCAGTGGGGGGGCCGTGGAATGAGCAGTTCTTC
TRBJ2-6 | TRBV11-2 | many | . | CASSPGSVSGANVLTF | TGTGCCAGCAGCCCCGGTTCGGTCTCTGGGGCCAACGTCCTGACTTTC
TRBJ2-1 | TRBV20-1 | many | . | CSARDNTYEQFF | TGCAGTGCTAGAGATAACACCTATGAGCAGTTCTTC
TRBJ1-2 | TRBV30 | . | TRBD1 | CAWISTGVNGYTF | TGTGCCTGGATTTCGACAGGGGTGAATGGCTACACCTTC
TRBJ2-1 | TRBV11-2 | . | . | CANSRVGGYNEQFF | TGTGCAAACAGCCGGGTAGGAGGCTACAATGAGCAGTTCTTC
TRBJ2-3 | TRBV11-3 | . | . | CANTSRTTDTQYF | TGTGCCAACACCAGCAGGACCACAGATACGCAGTATTTT
TRBJ2-3 | TRBV5-1 | few | . | CASSLIPTDTQYF | TGCGCCAGCAGCTTGATCCCGACAGATACGCAGTATTTT
TRBJ2-2 | TRBV11-2 | . | . | CASSLARGGTSTGELFF | TGTGCCAGCAGCTTAGCTAGGGGGGGGACGAGCACCGGGGAGCTGTTTTTT
TRBJ2-5 | TRBV20-1 | . | TRBD2 | CSARVSLIAGCAGTQYF | TGCAGTGCTAGAGTCTCTTTAATAGCGGGGTGCGCGGGGACCCAGTACTTC
TRBJ2-3 | TRBV4-3 | . | . | CASSQVTGGRDTQYF | TGCGCCAGCAGCCAAGTGACTGGCGGGCGAGATACGCAGTATTTT
TRBJ1-3 | TRBV20-1 | . | . | CSALVGGKGKTIYF | TGCAGTGCCCTGGTGGGGGGCAAAGGAAAGACCATATATTTT
TRBJ1-5 | TRBV20-1 | . | TRBD1 | CSTSQGARNQPQHF | TGCAGTACTTCACAGGGGGCCCGTAATCAGCCCCAGCATTTT